The 9 T cell receptor beta chains below come from one sample, sequenced in a study of T cell responses to AZD1222 COVID-19 vaccine. Profiling relied on immunoSEQ multiplex PCR, and the TCRdb table lists in-frame clones only, not all of them. The sample shows roughly 140,000 clones, approximately 91% of them seen only once. The material was peripheral blood, obtained 28 days after the second AZD1222 dose. These receptors came from an adult who received the AZD1222 COVID-19 vaccine.

The CDR3 sequence: CATSDRNSGTDTQYF. The CDR3 nucleotides read TGTGCCACCAGTGATCGGAATAGCGGCACAGATACGCAGTATTTT. V is TRBV24-1 and J is TRBJ2-3; tentatively, D is TRBD2 (5 bases). Germline CDR1 and CDR2: KGHDR and SFDVKD. The CDR3 is 15 residues long. The ends were cut back, 3 bases at V and 1 base at J, with 10 bases in the middle.

The V gene is TRBV18, the J gene TRBJ2-2, with a possible D match to TRBD1 (6 bases). CDR3 length: 15 amino acids. Germline V lookup: CDR1 KGHSH, CDR2 LQKENI. Deletions cut 6 bases from V and 4 bases from J, with 15 bases between. This chain's CDR3 is CASSRQGPGTGELFF. CDR3 bases: TGTGCCAGCTCCCGCCAGGGGCCAGGCACCGGGGAGCTGTTTTTT.

The CDR3: CASSGEENIQYF. For the CDR3, the DNA is TGTGCCAGTTCAGGGGAGGAGAACATTCAGTACTTC. This rearrangement joins TRBV27 to TRBJ2-4; D tentatively fits TRBD1 or TRBD2 (6 bases each). Trimming removed 9 bases at V and 7 bases at J, with 13 bases between. In germline, CDR1 is MNHEY, CDR2 SMNVEV (reference sequence). This CDR3 has 12 amino acids.

This chain links TRBV29-1 with TRBJ1-1; 8 nucleotides match TRBD1. V was pared by 3 bases and J by 3 bases, with 6 bases of the junction left unmatched. Per germline, CDR1 SQVTM and CDR2 ANQGSEA. CDR3 length: 14 amino acids. DNA for the CDR3: TGCAGCGTTGATCCGGACAGGGCGGACACTGAAGCTTTCTTT. Translated: CSVDPDRADTEAFF.

This clone was counted once. The chain couples TRBV30 to TRBJ1-3; possibly TRBD1 for D (6 bases). Germline V gene sequence: CDR1 GTSNPN, CDR2 SVGIG (reference sequence). The CDR3 has 9 residues. V was shortened by 8 bases and J by 15 bases, with 14 bases between the two germline ends. CDR3 nucleotide sequence: TGTGCCCGGATGGGGACACGATATTTT. This gives the protein CARMGTRYF.

This rearrangement joins TRBV12-3 or TRBV12-4 to TRBJ2-7; D gene unclear. The V end lost 6 bases, the J end lost 3 bases, and 3 bases lay between the germline ends. The CDR3 totals 10 residues. For the CDR3, the DNA is TGTGCCAGCAGAGACTACGAGCAGTACTTC. Amino acid sequence: CASRDYEQYF.

The V gene is TRBV18, the J gene TRBJ1-4; D remains unclear. Germline loops: CDR1 KGHSH, CDR2 LQKENI. The CDR3 has 14 amino acids. Between the trimmed V and J ends, which lost 0 bases and 5 bases, there was a span of 7 bases. CDR3 in DNA: TGTGCCAGCTCACCACCAGGAGAGAATGAAAAACTGTTTTTT. Its protein is CASSPPGENEKLFF.

V usage is TRBV6-5 and J usage is TRBJ1-1; D uncertain. Germline CDR1 reads MNHEY; CDR2 reads SVGAGI. Deletions cut 4 bases from V and 0 bases from J, with 15 bases between. The CDR3 consists of 16 residues. CDR3 DNA sequence: TGTGCCAGCAGTTCCTCCCGGGGTTTCATGAACACTGAAGCTTTCTTT. Its translation is CASSSSRGFMNTEAFF.

This chain links TRBV5-1 with TRBJ2-1, with 7 bases identical to TRBD2. The V segment lost 4 bases and the J segment 2 bases; nucleotides outside the gene matches: 18. The CDR3 is 19 amino acids. Germline V lookup: CDR1 SGHRS, CDR2 YFSETQ. CDR3 coding DNA: TGCGCCAGCAGCCTAAAACAAGCGGGGCACTCTCCGACCTACAATGAGCAGTTCTTC. Protein product: CASSLKQAGHSPTYNEQFF.